Below are 27 T cell receptor beta chains sequenced from a single sample in a study of early T cells in non-severe SARS-CoV-2 infection. MiXCR, applied by TCRdb to the 5' RACE reads, yields one record per CDR3 protein. This sample has 60,000 to 65,000 distinct CDR3 sequences, with around 9.9% found just once. The sample was whole blood. The receptors stem from an adult who was a healthcare worker with PCR-confirmed SARS-CoV-2 infection or an uninfected control (not recorded which).

This clonotype was observed many times. This chain links TRBV3-1 with TRBJ2-3; D unclear. The CDR3 extends over 12 amino acids. V was cut by 4 bases and J by 4 bases, with 6 bases left in between. CDR1 and CDR2 from the germline V gene are LGHDT and YNNKEL (reference sequence). CDR3 region: CASSLRPDTQYF. DNA for the CDR3: TGTGCCAGCAGCCTTCGGCCAGATACGCAGTATTTT.

This clonotype has at least ten counts. The J gene is TRBJ1-1, the V gene TRBV10-2; D may be TRBD1 (5 bases). The germline V and J ends were trimmed by 0 bases and 11 bases, with 13 bases remaining between them. The CDR3 extends over 13 amino acids. The germline gives CDR1 WSHSY, CDR2 SAAADI. The CDR3 DNA is TGCGCCAGCAGTGAGTCGGCGGGGCCGGGGGCTTTCTTT. It translates to CASSESAGPGAFF.

The chain combines TRBV2 with TRBJ1-5; no reliable D call. This CDR3 is 15 amino acids long. The germline V gene encodes CDR1 SNHLY and CDR2 FYNNEI. V dropped 0 bases and J dropped 6 bases, with 12 bases sitting between them. CDR3 sequence reads: CASSEALDRGQPQHF. The CDR3 nucleotides are TGTGCCAGCAGTGAAGCGCTTGACCGGGGTCAGCCCCAGCATTTT.

The chain employs TRBV14 and TRBJ1-4; weak D call: TRBD1 (5 bases). The CDR3 spans 15 residues. Trimming took 0 bases from V and 8 from J, leaving 13 bases between them. The germline V gene has CDR1 SGHDN and CDR2 FVKESK. This CDR3 reads CASSQDYGDGEKLFF. For the CDR3, the DNA is TGTGCCAGCAGCCAAGATTACGGGGACGGGGAAAAACTGTTTTTT. The full variable domain, rest sourced from reference TRBV14 and TRBJ1-4, is EAGVTQFPSHSVIEKGQTVTLRCDPISGHDNLYWYRRVMGKEIKFLLHFVKESKQDESGMPNNRFLAERTGGTYSTLKVQPAELEDSGVYFCASSQDYGDGEKLFFGSGTQLSVL.

The chain has TRBV6-1 and TRBJ1-1, with D possibly matching TRBD1 (6 bases). The germline V gene encodes CDR1 MNHNS and CDR2 SASEGT. This CDR3 comprises 15 residues. The V and J ends lost 7 bases and 5 bases respectively, with 20 bases between them. CDR3 sequence reads: CASTEGQAGATEAFF. DNA of the CDR3: TGTGCCAGCACAGAGGGCCAGGCAGGGGCAACTGAAGCTTTCTTT.

CDR3 sequence: CASSQGSFRAEQYV. The CDR3 DNA follows: TGTGCCAGCAGCCAAGGGAGCTTCAGGGCCGAGCAGTACGTC. The V gene is TRBV14, the J gene TRBJ2-7; a weak D match, TRBD1 (5 bases). The CDR3 spans 14 residues. V was trimmed by 1 base and J by 6 bases, leaving 13 bases between them. Germline CDR1 is SGHDN and CDR2 is FVKESK.

In its sample, this clonotype was seen many times. The chain joins TRBV27 to TRBJ2-5, with a tentative D call TRBD1 (5 bases). V lost 2 bases and J 6 bases, leaving 16 bases between the germline ends. Germline CDR1 and CDR2: MNHEY and SMNVEV (reference sequence). This CDR3 contains 15 residues. The CDR3 DNA reads as TGTGCCAGCAGTTTAAAGGGGCCAGTCCCGAAGACCCAGTACTTC. This encodes CASSLKGPVPKTQYF.

This clonotype was seen only a few times. J is TRBJ2-5 and V is TRBV27; 12 positions match TRBD1. V shed 5 bases and J 4 bases; nucleotides not matched to a gene: 8. The CDR3 loop spans 16 amino acids. CDR1 and CDR2 (germline): MNHEY, SMNVEV (reference sequence). For the CDR3, the DNA is TGTGCCAGCAGTCCCCGGGACAGGGGGCGCGGAGAGACCCAGTACTTC. Its protein is CASSPRDRGRGETQYF.

In its sample, this clonotype was seen a few times. The CDR3: CASRAREGTDTQYF. The CDR3 coding sequence is TGCGCCAGCAGGGCCAGGGAGGGGACAGATACGCAGTATTTT. This chain uses TRBV5-1 with TRBJ2-3, with 7 bases lining up with TRBD2. J lost 3 bases, V lost 5 bases, and 6 bases had no gene match. CDR1 is SGHRS and CDR2 is YFSETQ in the germline V gene. This CDR3 contains 14 residues.

The chain is built from TRBV7-9 and TRBJ2-3; the match to TRBD2 covers 12 bases. Germline V lookup: CDR1 SEHNR, CDR2 FQNEAQ (reference sequence). The CDR3 spans 17 residues. J gave up 0 bases and V 4 bases, and 5 bases lay outside the gene matches. As DNA, the CDR3 is TGTGCCAGCAGCTACCAACTAGCGGGGGGCAGCACAGATACGCAGTATTTT. The encoded protein is CASSYQLAGGSTDTQYF.

V and J are TRBV6-6 and TRBJ2-2, with 8 bases matching TRBD1. V shed 0 bases, J shed 6 bases, and the junction held 3 bases outside the gene matches. This CDR3 has 15 residues. The germline V gene encodes CDR1 MNHNY and CDR2 SVGAGI (reference sequence). This chain's CDR3 is CASSYSGRGPGELFF. The CDR3 DNA sequence: TGTGCCAGCAGTTACTCCGGCAGGGGGCCCGGGGAGCTGTTTTTT.

The chain is built from TRBV12-3 or TRBV12-4 and TRBJ2-6; TRBD2 is a possible D gene (5 bases). This CDR3 is built from 15 residues. The ends were cut back, 8 bases at V and 0 bases at J, with 11 bases in the middle. The CDR3 DNA sequence: TGTGCCAGCCTCGGGGAGAGCTCTGGGGCCAACGTCCTGACTTTC. This encodes CASLGESSGANVLTF.

CDR3 DNA: TGCGCCAGCAGCCCACAGACAGGGGGGAATGGCTACACCTTC. Protein sequence: CASSPQTGGNGYTF. This chain links TRBV5-1 with TRBJ1-2; TRBD1 matches 9 bases. The CDR3 has 14 amino acids. CDR1 is SGHRS, CDR2 YFSETQ, per germline. Trimming cost V 4 bases and J 6 bases; bases outside gene matches: 7.

The chain employs TRBV7-3 and TRBJ1-1; TRBD1 aligns across 9 bases. Per the germline V gene, CDR1 is SGHTA and CDR2 is FQGTGA. The CDR3 loop spans 14 amino acids. V trimming: 2 bases; J trimming: 6 bases; junction bases outside the gene matches: 4. The DNA for the CDR3 is TGTGCCAGCAGCTTACAACAGGGGGCAGCTGAAGCTTTCTTT. Translating gives CASSLQQGAAEAFF.

The genes are TRBV19 and TRBJ2-3, with a tentative D call TRBD1 (6 bases). Germline CDR1 reads LNHDA; CDR2 reads SQIVND (reference sequence). CDR3 length: 16 amino acids. The V gene lost 9 bases and the J gene lost 2 bases, with 21 bases spanning the gap. This CDR3 is CASRSSGGFNTDTQYF. The CDR3 nucleotides are TGTGCCAGCCGGTCGAGTGGGGGCTTCAACACAGATACGCAGTATTTT.

In its sample, this clonotype was seen a few times. The chain couples TRBV3-1 to TRBJ1-4, with 9 bases identical to TRBD1. The length of the CDR3 is 14 residues. Germline loops: CDR1 LGHDT, CDR2 YNNKEL (reference sequence). J was trimmed by 4 bases and V by 4 bases; bases with no gene match: 1. The CDR3 nucleotides read TGTGCCAGCAGCCGGGACAGGGTTAATGAAAAACTGTTTTTT. It encodes CASSRDRVNEKLFF.

Concerning this clonotype: The junction departs from the called germline gene at one end, perhaps through a read error. This CDR3 is CASTYTTPGQLNEKLFF. The CDR3 region has the DNA TGTGCCAGCACTTACACAACTCCGGGACAGCTTAATGAAAAACTGTTTTTT. The chain is built from TRBV6-6 and TRBJ1-4, with 7 bases lining up with TRBD1. Germline-derived CDR1 and CDR2 are MNHNY and SVGAGI (reference sequence). CDR3 size: 17 residues.

The V gene is TRBV9, the J gene TRBJ1-1; D remains unclear. The CDR3 extends over 14 amino acids. Trimming cost V 2 bases and J 0 bases, with 8 bases left between them. CDR1 and CDR2 from the germline V gene are SGDLS and YYNGEE. The CDR3 protein is CASSVGGVNTEAFF. The CDR3 DNA is TGTGCCAGCAGCGTTGGTGGGGTGAACACTGAAGCTTTCTTT.

The rearrangement joins TRBV19 to TRBJ1-2; no clear D. Trimming removed 5 bases from V and 2 bases from J, with 21 bases in between. The CDR3 has 17 residues. Germline values: CDR1 LNHDA, CDR2 SQIVND (reference sequence). The CDR3 loop is CASSSLRWTELNYGYTF. CDR3 in DNA: TGTGCCAGTAGTTCACTACGCTGGACGGAACTGAACTATGGCTACACCTTC.

V usage is TRBV7-2 and J usage is TRBJ2-5; D is uncertain. V was shortened by 4 bases and J by 1 base, with 13 bases between the two germline ends. The CDR3 is made up of 15 amino acids. Germline CDR1 SGHTA, CDR2 FQGNSA. The CDR3 bases are TGTGCCAGCAGCTCCCAGGCCAGTCCCCAAGAGACCCAGTACTTC. Protein: CASSSQASPQETQYF. Full variable domain (missing parts from reference TRBV7-2 and TRBJ2-5): GAGVSQSPSNKVTEKGKDVELRCDPISGHTALYWYRQSLGQGLEFLIYFQGNSAPDKSGLPSDRFSAERTGGSVSTLTIQRTQQEDSAVYLCASSSQASPQETQYFGPGTRLLVL.

This clonotype showed up many times. The chain joins TRBV4-1 to TRBJ2-2; D may correspond to TRBD1 or TRBD2 (6 bases each). Trimming took off 3 bases at V and 4 bases at J, with 15 bases between the two ends. The germline V gene encodes CDR1 MGHRA and CDR2 YSYEKL. The CDR3 is 16 amino acids. The CDR3 sequence: CASSQREGGSTGELFF. In DNA, the CDR3 is TGCGCCAGCAGCCAGCGGGAAGGGGGGAGCACCGGGGAGCTGTTTTTT.

In this sample, this clonotype turned up a few times. The rearrangement uses TRBV12-3 or TRBV12-4 and TRBJ1-4; D call uncertain. The CDR3 is made up of 14 amino acids. Trimming removed 4 bases at V and 4 bases at J, with 10 bases between. The CDR3 DNA is TGTGCCAGCAGTTATTGGCAGGATAATGAAAAACTGTTTTTT. Protein sequence: CASSYWQDNEKLFF.

This clonotype was recorded at least ten times. The chain employs TRBV2 and TRBJ2-3, with D possibly being TRBD2 (5 bases). Germline CDR1 and CDR2: SNHLY and FYNNEI. The CDR3 sequence is 14 residues long. The V and J ends lost 6 bases and 1 base respectively, with 11 bases between them. CDR3 sequence (DNA): TGTGCCAGCAGCCGAGAGGGTGGCACAGATACGCAGTATTTT. Its translation: CASSREGGTDTQYF.

This clonotype was counted only a few times. The chain employs TRBV11-2 and TRBJ2-1, with D maybe TRBD2 (5 bases). The CDR3 consists of 15 residues. V was pared by 4 bases and J by 0 bases, with 10 bases between. CDR1 is SGHAT and CDR2 is FQNNGV in the germline V gene. DNA of the CDR3: TGTGCCAGCAGCTCCGCTCGGGGCTCCTACAATGAGCAGTTCTTC. This sequence encodes CASSSARGSYNEQFF.

A few counts support this clonotype. V usage is TRBV12-3 or TRBV12-4 and J usage is TRBJ1-5, with D perhaps TRBD1 (5 bases). Deletions cut 5 bases from V and 6 bases from J, with 14 bases between. This CDR3 is built from 14 residues. The CDR3 loop reads CASSISQGFQPQHF. The CDR3 DNA reads as TGTGCCAGCAGTATTAGTCAGGGTTTTCAGCCCCAGCATTTT.

This chain links TRBV28 with TRBJ1-2; D uncertain. This CDR3 comprises 13 residues. The V gene lost 2 bases and the J gene lost 5 bases, with 9 bases spanning the gap. Germline CDR1 is MDHEN and CDR2 is SYDVKM. The CDR3 spells CASSLQASYGYTF. The CDR3 bases are TGTGCCAGCAGTTTACAGGCCTCTTATGGCTACACCTTC.

The chain employs TRBV6-2 or TRBV6-3 and TRBJ2-1, with 7 bases that match TRBD1. Germline V CDR1 and CDR2: MNHEY, SVGEGT. The CDR3 is 15 residues long. The V gene end was trimmed by 4 bases and the J gene end by 1 base; junction bases not matched to a gene: 4. CDR3 in DNA: TGTGCCAGCAGTTCAACAGGGGAATCCTACAATGAGCAGTTCTTC. It encodes CASSSTGESYNEQFF.